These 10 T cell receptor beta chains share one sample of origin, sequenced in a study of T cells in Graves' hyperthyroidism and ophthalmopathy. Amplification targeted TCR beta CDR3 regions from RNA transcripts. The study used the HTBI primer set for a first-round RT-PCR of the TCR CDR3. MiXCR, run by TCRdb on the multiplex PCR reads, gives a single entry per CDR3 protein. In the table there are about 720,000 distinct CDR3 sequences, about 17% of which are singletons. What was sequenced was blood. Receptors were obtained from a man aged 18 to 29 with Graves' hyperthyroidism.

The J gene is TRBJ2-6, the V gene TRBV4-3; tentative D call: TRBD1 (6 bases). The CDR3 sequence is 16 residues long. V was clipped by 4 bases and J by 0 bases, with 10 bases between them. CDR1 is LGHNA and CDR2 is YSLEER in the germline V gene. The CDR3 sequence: CASSPQGSSGANVLTF. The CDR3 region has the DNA TGCGCCAGCAGCCCCCAGGGGAGCTCTGGGGCCAACGTCCTGACTTTC.

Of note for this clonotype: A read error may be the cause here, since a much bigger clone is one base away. The CDR3 coding sequence is TGTGCCAGCAGATCTAGACAGTTTAACTATGGCTACACCTTC. Protein sequence: CASRSRQFNYGYTF. The gene calls are TRBV12-3 or TRBV12-4 and TRBJ1-2; D may be TRBD1 (5 bases). V shed 6 bases and J shed 1 base, with 12 bases lying between them. This CDR3 has 14 residues.

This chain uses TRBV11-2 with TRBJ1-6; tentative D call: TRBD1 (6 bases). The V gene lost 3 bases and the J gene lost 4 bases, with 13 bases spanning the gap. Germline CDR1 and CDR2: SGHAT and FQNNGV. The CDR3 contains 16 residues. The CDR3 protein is CASSFGQSLYNSPLHF. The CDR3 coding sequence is TGTGCCAGCAGCTTCGGACAGTCCTTATATAATTCACCCCTCCACTTT.

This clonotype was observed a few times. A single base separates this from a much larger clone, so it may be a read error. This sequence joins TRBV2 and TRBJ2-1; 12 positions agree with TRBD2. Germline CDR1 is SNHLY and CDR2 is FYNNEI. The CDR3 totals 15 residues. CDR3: CANSGTSGYIDEQFF. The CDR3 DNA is TGTGCCAACAGTGGGACTAGCGGGTATATTGATGAGCAGTTCTTC.

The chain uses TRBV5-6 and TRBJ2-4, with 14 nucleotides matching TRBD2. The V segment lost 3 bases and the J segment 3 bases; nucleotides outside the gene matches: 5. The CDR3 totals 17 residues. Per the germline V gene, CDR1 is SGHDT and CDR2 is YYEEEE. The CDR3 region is CASSSPGLAGDKNIQYF. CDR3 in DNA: TGTGCCAGCAGCTCTCCGGGACTAGCGGGAGACAAAAACATTCAGTACTTC.

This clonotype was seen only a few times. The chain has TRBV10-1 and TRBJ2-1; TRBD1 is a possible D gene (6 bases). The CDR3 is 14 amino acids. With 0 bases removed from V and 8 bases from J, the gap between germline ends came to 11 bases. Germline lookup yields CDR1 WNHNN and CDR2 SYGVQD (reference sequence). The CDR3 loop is CASSESTGYHEQFF. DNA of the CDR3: TGCGCCAGCAGTGAGTCGACAGGATACCATGAGCAGTTCTTC.

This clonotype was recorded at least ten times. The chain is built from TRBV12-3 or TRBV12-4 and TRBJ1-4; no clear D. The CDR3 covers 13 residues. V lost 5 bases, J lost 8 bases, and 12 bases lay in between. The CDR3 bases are TGTGCCAGCAGTCCCGAAAGCCTGGAAAAACTGTTTTTT. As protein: CASSPESLEKLFF.

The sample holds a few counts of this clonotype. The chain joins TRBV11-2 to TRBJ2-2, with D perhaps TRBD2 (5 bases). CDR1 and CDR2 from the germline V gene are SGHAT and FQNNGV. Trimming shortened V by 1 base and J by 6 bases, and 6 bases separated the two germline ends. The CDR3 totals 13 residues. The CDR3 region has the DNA TGTGCCAGCAGCTTAGTAGCGTCCGGGGAGCTGTTTTTT. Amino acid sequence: CASSLVASGELFF.

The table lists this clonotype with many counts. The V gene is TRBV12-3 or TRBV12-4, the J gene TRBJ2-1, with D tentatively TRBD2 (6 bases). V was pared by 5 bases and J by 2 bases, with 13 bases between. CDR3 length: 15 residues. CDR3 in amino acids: CASSPPEGPYNEQFF. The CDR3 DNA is TGTGCCAGCAGTCCCCCGGAGGGGCCCTACAATGAGCAGTTCTTC.

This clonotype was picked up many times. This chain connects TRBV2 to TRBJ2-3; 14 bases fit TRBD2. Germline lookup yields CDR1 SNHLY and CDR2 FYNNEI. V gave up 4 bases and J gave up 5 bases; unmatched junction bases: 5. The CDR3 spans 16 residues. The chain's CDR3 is CASSVEGLAGVDTQYF. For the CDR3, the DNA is TGTGCCAGCAGTGTTGAGGGACTAGCGGGAGTAGATACGCAGTATTTT.